The present T cell receptor (beta chain) was sequenced within a study of T cell changes during pregnancy in multiple sclerosis (dated by TCRdb to about 2019). With regard to the full study: In women with multiple sclerosis, the researchers looked at how the T cell repertoire shifted as pregnancy progressed.

V and J lose 2 bases and 4 bases, and a span of 14 bases separates them. Based on the germline V gene (reference sequence), the CDR1 and CDR2 sequences are SEHNR and FQNEAQ. Spanning cysteine to phenylalanine, the CDR3 consists of 15 amino acids. The retained sequence is limited to the CDR3, 45 bases, with the frame set at the first base. About this clone itself: Its antigen is currently not known. Base qualities were left out, and no much larger clone turns up one base away.

Library creation used the immunoSEQ multiplex PCR assay. Here the immuneACCESS table is served through TCRdb, limited to in-frame sequences with V and J called. Missing clones are a known gap in these copies; in checked studies unresolved V genes cover under half, and the rest lacks a known reason. The sample profile shows more than 80,000 clones; around 90% of them were found once. The leading ten clones occupy about 1.5% of the sample. The source of this sequence is a female donor with multiple sclerosis, enrolled in a pregnancy study. The rearranged chain carries TRBV7-9 and TRBJ2-5; the D gene is possibly TRBD2, with 5 bases matching. This specimen was peripheral blood, taken in the first trimester of pregnancy. The DNA is as follows: TGTGCCAGCAGCTTAACTTTAACCGAGGGAGAGACCCAGTACTTC. This codes for CASSLTLTEGETQYF.